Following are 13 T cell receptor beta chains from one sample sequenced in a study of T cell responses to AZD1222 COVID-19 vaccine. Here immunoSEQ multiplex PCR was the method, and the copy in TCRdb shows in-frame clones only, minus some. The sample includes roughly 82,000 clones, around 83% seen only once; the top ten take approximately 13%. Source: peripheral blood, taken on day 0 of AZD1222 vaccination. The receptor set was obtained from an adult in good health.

In DNA, the CDR3 is TGTGCCACCAGCAGAGATGGGTCGGGTTCACCCCTCCACTTT. It specifies CATSRDGSGSPLHF. The chain joins TRBV15 to TRBJ1-6; no reliable D call. Trimming removed 0 bases from V and 9 bases from J, with 9 bases in between. CDR3 size: 14 residues. Germline CDR1 is LNHNV and CDR2 is YYDKDF (reference sequence).

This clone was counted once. In DNA form, the CDR3 reads TGTGCCAGCAGCCCTTGGGGACTAGGACAGGGGGGGACTAACTATGGCTACACCTTC. Translation: CASSPWGLGQGGTNYGYTF. V and J are TRBV5-4 and TRBJ1-2; 10 bases are shared with TRBD1. There are 19 residues in the CDR3. V shed 4 bases and J 0 bases; nucleotides not matched to a gene: 15. The germline V gene has CDR1 SGHNT and CDR2 YYREEE (reference sequence).

CDR3 nucleotide sequence: TGTGCCAGCAGCTTAGATCGCCAGGGTATCCACTTT. It is translated as CASSLDRQGIHF. The V call is TRBV7-9, the J call TRBJ1-6; possibly TRBD1 for D (5 bases). The CDR3 sequence is 12 residues long. With 1 base removed from V and 17 bases from J, the gap between germline ends came to 12 bases. Germline loops: CDR1 SEHNR, CDR2 FQNEAQ (reference sequence).

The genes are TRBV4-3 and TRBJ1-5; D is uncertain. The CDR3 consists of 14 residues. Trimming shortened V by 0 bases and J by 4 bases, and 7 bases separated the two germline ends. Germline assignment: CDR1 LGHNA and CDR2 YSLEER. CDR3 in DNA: TGCGCCAGCAGCCAAGAGCATCCGAATCAGCCCCAGCATTTT. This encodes CASSQEHPNQPQHF.

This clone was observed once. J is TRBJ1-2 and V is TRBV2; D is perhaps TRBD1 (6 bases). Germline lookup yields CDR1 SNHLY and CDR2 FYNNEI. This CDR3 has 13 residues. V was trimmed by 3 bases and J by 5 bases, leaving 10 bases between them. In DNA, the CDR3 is TGTGCCAGCAGTGAGGGGCAGGGGTATGGCTACACCTTC. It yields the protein CASSEGQGYGYTF.

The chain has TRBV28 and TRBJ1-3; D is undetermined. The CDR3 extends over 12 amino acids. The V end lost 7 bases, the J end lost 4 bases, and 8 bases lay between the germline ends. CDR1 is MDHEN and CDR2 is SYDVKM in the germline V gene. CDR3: CASKGVGNTIYF. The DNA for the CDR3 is TGTGCCAGCAAAGGCGTCGGAAACACCATATATTTT. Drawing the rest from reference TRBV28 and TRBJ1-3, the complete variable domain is DVKVTQSSRYLVKRTGEKVFLECVQDMDHENMFWYRQDPGLGLRLIYFSYDVKMKEKGDIPEGYSVSREKKERFSLILESASTNQTSMYLCASKGVGNTIYFGEGSWLTVV.

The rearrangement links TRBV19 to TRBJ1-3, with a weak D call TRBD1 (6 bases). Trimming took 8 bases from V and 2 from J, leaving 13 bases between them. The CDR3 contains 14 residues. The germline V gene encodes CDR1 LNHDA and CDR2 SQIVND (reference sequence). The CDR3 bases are TGTGCCAGTGTCTCGGGGGGCACTGGAAACACCATATATTTT. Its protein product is CASVSGGTGNTIYF. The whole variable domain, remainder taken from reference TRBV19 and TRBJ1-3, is DGGITQSPKYLFRKEGQNVTLSCEQNLNHDAMYWYRQDPGQGLRLIYYSQIVNDFQKGDIAEGYSVSREKKESFPLTVTSAQKNPTAFYLCASVSGGTGNTIYFGEGSWLTVV.

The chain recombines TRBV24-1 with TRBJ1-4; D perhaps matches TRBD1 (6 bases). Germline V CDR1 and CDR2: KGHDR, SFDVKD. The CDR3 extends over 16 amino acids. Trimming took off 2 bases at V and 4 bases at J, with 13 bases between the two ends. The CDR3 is CATSDWWGQDNEKLFF. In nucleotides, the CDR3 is TGTGCCACCAGTGATTGGTGGGGGCAGGATAATGAAAAACTGTTTTTT.

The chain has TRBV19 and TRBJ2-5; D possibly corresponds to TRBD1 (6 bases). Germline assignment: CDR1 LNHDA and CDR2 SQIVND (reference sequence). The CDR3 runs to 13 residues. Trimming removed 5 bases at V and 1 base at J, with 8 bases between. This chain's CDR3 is CASSPRGQETQYF. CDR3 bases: TGTGCCAGTAGTCCCAGGGGCCAAGAGACCCAGTACTTC. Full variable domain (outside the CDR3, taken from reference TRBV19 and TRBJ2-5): DGGITQSPKYLFRKEGQNVTLSCEQNLNHDAMYWYRQDPGQGLRLIYYSQIVNDFQKGDIAEGYSVSREKKESFPLTVTSAQKNPTAFYLCASSPRGQETQYFGPGTRLLVL.

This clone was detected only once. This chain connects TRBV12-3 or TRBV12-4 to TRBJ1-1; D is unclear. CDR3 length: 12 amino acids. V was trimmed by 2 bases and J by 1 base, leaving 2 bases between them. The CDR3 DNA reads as TGTGCCAGCAGTTTAAAGAACACTGAAGCTTTCTTT. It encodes CASSLKNTEAFF.

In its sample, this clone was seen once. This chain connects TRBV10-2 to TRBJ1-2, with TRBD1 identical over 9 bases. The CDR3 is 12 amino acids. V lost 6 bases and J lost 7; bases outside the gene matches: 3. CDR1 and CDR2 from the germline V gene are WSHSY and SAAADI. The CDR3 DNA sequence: TGCGCCAGCAGGGACAGGGGTTTTGGCTACACCTTC. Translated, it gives CASRDRGFGYTF.

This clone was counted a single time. CDR3 protein: CASSLESNQPQHF. CDR3 in DNA: TGTGCCAGCAGTTTAGAGAGCAATCAGCCCCAGCATTTT. This chain connects TRBV12-3 or TRBV12-4 to TRBJ1-5; D is ambiguous. There are 13 residues in the CDR3. Between the trimmed V and J ends, which lost 1 base and 1 base, there was a span of 2 bases.

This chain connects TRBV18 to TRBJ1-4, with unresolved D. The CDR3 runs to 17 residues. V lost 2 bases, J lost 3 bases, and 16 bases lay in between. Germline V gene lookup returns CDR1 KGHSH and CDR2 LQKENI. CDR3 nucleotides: TGTGCCAGCTCACCAAGGGCTCGGGTCCAGGCTAATGAAAAACTGTTTTTT. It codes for CASSPRARVQANEKLFF.